The 20 T cell receptor beta chains in this list originate from one sample, sequenced in a study of Graves' ophthalmopathy and Graves' hyperthyroidism. Amplification from RNA transcripts yielded the TCR beta CDR3 regions. In the first round, RT-PCR was carried out with HTBI primers, and a multiplex PCR formed the second round. MiXCR, run by TCRdb on the multiplex PCR reads, gives a single entry per CDR3 protein. The profile shows around 670,000 distinct CDR3 sequences, roughly two fifths of them singletons. Sample: peripheral blood. The receptors here all came from an adult man with Graves' ophthalmopathy.

The rearrangement uses TRBV29-1 and TRBJ2-6; 10 nucleotides match TRBD1. The junction had 9 bases not matched to a gene; V was cut back by 8 bases and J by 2 bases. CDR1 is SQVTM, CDR2 ANQGSEA, per germline. This CDR3 region has 16 residues. CDR3 DNA: TGCAGCTTGGGCCGGGACAGGGGTCCTGGGGCCAACGTCCTGACTTTC. Translation gives CSLGRDRGPGANVLTF.

At least ten counts were recorded for this clonotype. The V gene is TRBV29-1, the J gene TRBJ1-1; TRBD1 agrees at 10 bases. V shed 6 bases and J 4 bases; nucleotides not matched to a gene: 2. Looked up from germline, CDR1 is SQVTM and CDR2 is ANQGSEA. CDR3 length equals 12 residues. The CDR3 is CSVWTGGTEAFF. For the CDR3, the DNA is TGCAGCGTATGGACAGGGGGCACTGAAGCTTTCTTT.

This clonotype was seen more than once but under ten times. The chain recombines TRBV19 with TRBJ2-6; perhaps D is TRBD1 or TRBD2 (5 bases each). The CDR3 has 15 amino acids. Trimming took 6 bases from V and 2 from J, leaving 11 bases between them. Germline values: CDR1 LNHDA, CDR2 SQIVND (reference sequence). This chain's CDR3 is CASRELGAGANVLTF. The CDR3 DNA follows: TGTGCCAGTAGGGAACTGGGGGCTGGGGCCAACGTCCTGACTTTC.

CDR3 coding DNA: TGCAGTCTTGGGCGGCAGGGGCCCTACGAGCAGTACTTC. Residues: CSLGRQGPYEQYF. The chain carries TRBV20-1 and TRBJ2-7; perhaps TRBD1 as D (6 bases). Looked up from germline, CDR1 is DFQATT and CDR2 is SNEGSKA (reference sequence). The CDR3 totals 13 residues. Trimming removed 8 bases at V and 2 bases at J, with 16 bases between.

V gene TRBV7-7 combines with J gene TRBJ2-2; possibly TRBD2 for D (5 bases). CDR3 length: 14 amino acids. Trimming took 5 bases from V and 7 from J, leaving 14 bases between them. Germline CDR1 reads SSHAT; CDR2 reads FNYEAQ (reference sequence). Here the CDR3 DNA reads TGTGCCAGCAGCGTTTCCTCGGGAAGCGGGGAGCTGTTTTTT. Its translation is CASSVSSGSGELFF. The variable domain in full, with the rest retrieved from reference TRBV7-7 and TRBJ2-2, is GAGVSQSPRYKVTKRGQDVTLRCDPISSHATLYWYQQALGQGPEFLTYFNYEAQPDKSGLPSDRFSAERPEGSISTLTIQRTEQRDSAMYRCASSVSSGSGELFFGEGSRLTVL.

At least ten counts were recorded for this clonotype. The chain combines TRBV9 with TRBJ1-5; TRBD1 might be the D (6 bases). Looked up from germline, CDR1 is SGDLS and CDR2 is YYNGEE. V gave up 3 bases and J gave up 7 bases, with 11 bases separating them. The CDR3 is 13 residues long. Here the CDR3 reads CASSGGGGQPQHF. Written as DNA, the CDR3 is TGTGCCAGCAGCGGAGGGGGGGGACAGCCCCAGCATTTT.

The chain links TRBV29-1 to TRBJ2-3; D is undetermined. The CDR3 consists of 11 residues. Germline V gives CDR1 SQVTM, CDR2 ANQGSEA. With 4 bases removed from V and 6 bases from J, the gap between germline ends came to 8 bases. In nucleotides, the CDR3 is TGCAGCGTTGTGCGTGGGGATACGCAGTATTTT. Amino acids: CSVVRGDTQYF.

The chain couples TRBV25-1 to TRBJ2-2; no firm D call. The length of the CDR3 is 16 residues. From germline, CDR1 is MGHDK and CDR2 SYGVNS. V shed 5 bases and J shed 0 bases, with 13 bases lying between them. The CDR3 is CASSSYLLTNTGELFF. In DNA, the CDR3 is TGTGCCAGCAGTTCCTATCTTCTGACGAACACCGGGGAGCTGTTTTTT.

The chain couples TRBV7-2 to TRBJ2-7, with 7 bases fitting TRBD1. Germline V gene lookup returns CDR1 SGHTA and CDR2 FQGNSA. The CDR3 spans 14 residues. V trimming: 7 bases; J trimming: 3 bases; junction bases outside the gene matches: 9. DNA of the CDR3: TGTGCCAGCACTCGACAGGGCAGTAACTACGAGCAGTACTTC. The encoded protein is CASTRQGSNYEQYF.

This clonotype appeared once. This may stem from a read error, because a much larger clone lies one nucleotide away. V is TRBV7-9 and J is TRBJ2-5, with D possibly being TRBD2 (6 bases). The CDR3 is 10 amino acids. Trimming took 8 bases from V and 9 from J, leaving 10 bases between them. The germline CDR1 and CDR2 sequences are SEHNR and FQNEAQ (reference sequence). CDR3 in amino acids: CASLGEAQYF. CDR3 nucleotides: TGTGCCAGCTTAGGGGAGGCCCAGTACTTC.

Comment on this clonotype: A much larger clone sits a single nucleotide away, making a read error possible. J is TRBJ1-5 and V is TRBV2; no reliable D call. CDR3 length: 18 residues. Looked up from germline, CDR1 is SNHLY and CDR2 is FYNNEI. CDR3 coding DNA: TGTGCCAGCAGTGAACTTGGTCAGGCTGGAGGGAGCAATCAGCTCCAGCATTTT. Translating it yields CASSELGQAGGSNQLQHF.

This clonotype was found a few times. Without the conserved terminal phenylalanine or tryptophan, this CDR3 likely stems from a read error. The limits of the CDR3 on the DNA are not certain, so only TCRdb's listed CDR3 is given. The J gene is TRBJ2-7, the V gene TRBV11-2; TRBD1 is taken as the D call from the table, unchecked against the DNA. The germline CDR1 and CDR2 sequences are SGHAT and FQNNGV. The CDR3 region is 8 residues in length, termini included. CDR3 protein: CASSLFRT.

With regard to this clonotype: Germline is not matched at one junction end, which may reflect a read error. The chain carries TRBV10-3 and TRBJ1-3; D is undetermined. CDR3 size: 11 residues. Germline-derived CDR1 and CDR2 are ENHRY and SYGVKD. The DNA of the CDR3 is TGTGCCATCAGTGAGGGAAACACCATATGTTTT. This encodes CAISEGNTICF.

This clonotype was detected ten times or more. This chain links TRBV7-8 with TRBJ1-5, with 12 bases matching TRBD1. The junction had 12 bases not matched to a gene; V was cut back by 5 bases and J by 7 bases. Germline V gene sequence: CDR1 SGHVS, CDR2 FQNEAQ. The CDR3 runs 17 residues. The CDR3 bases are TGTGCCAGCAGCCGGAATCCCGGGACAGGGGGCGGACAGCCCCAGCATTTT. Amino acids: CASSRNPGTGGGQPQHF.

Ten or more counts support this clonotype. This chain connects TRBV15 to TRBJ1-3; D uncertain. CDR1 LNHNV and CDR2 YYDKDF come from the germline V gene (reference sequence). V gave up 0 bases and J gave up 3 bases, with 9 bases separating them. This CDR3 is built from 15 residues. The CDR3 is CATSRDAELGNTIYF. The CDR3 DNA sequence: TGTGCCACCAGCAGAGATGCGGAACTTGGAAACACCATATATTTT.

The chain uses TRBV20-1 and TRBJ2-3; 8 positions agree with TRBD2. V lost 6 bases, J lost 6 bases, and 5 bases stayed unmatched. Germline CDR1 reads DFQATT; CDR2 reads SNEGSKA (reference sequence). There are 12 residues in the CDR3. CDR3 DNA sequence: TGCAGTGCGCGAGGACTAGCCGATACGCAGTATTTT. Translation: CSARGLADTQYF.

The count of this clonotype is one. A much more abundant neighbour one base away suggests this may be a read error. The rearrangement uses TRBV2 and TRBJ2-7; possibly TRBD2 for D (6 bases). The germline CDR1 and CDR2 sequences are SNHLY and FYNNEI. This CDR3 has 13 amino acids. The CDR3 spells CASNTGDSYELYF. The DNA of the CDR3 is TGTGCCAGCAACACGGGAGATTCCTACGAGCTGTACTTC.

The CDR3 region is CASKSDGSTDTQYF. DNA for the CDR3: TGTGCCAGCAAATCAGACGGAAGCACAGATACGCAGTATTTT. V and J are TRBV6-4 and TRBJ2-3; D is uncertain. Germline loops: CDR1 MRHNA, CDR2 SNTAGT. The CDR3 totals 14 residues. Trimming pared 7 bases from V and 0 bases from J, leaving 11 bases between.

J is TRBJ2-7 and V is TRBV20-1, with 9 nucleotides matching TRBD2. The germline V gene has CDR1 DFQATT and CDR2 SNEGSKA (reference sequence). Losses at the gene ends were 6 bases for V and 2 bases for J; bases not matched to a gene: 17. The CDR3 totals 17 residues. Here the CDR3 reads CSAGRLLSLAGAYEQYF. The DNA of the CDR3 is TGCAGTGCAGGGAGGTTGCTATCCTTAGCGGGAGCCTACGAGCAGTACTTC.

This rearrangement joins TRBV2 to TRBJ2-6; the match to TRBD2 covers 8 bases. The trim removed 8 bases at V and 4 bases at J, leaving 7 bases unmatched. CDR1 and CDR2 (germline): SNHLY, FYNNEI. The CDR3 has 15 residues. The CDR3 spells CASGTRAAGANVLTF. The CDR3 region has the DNA TGTGCCAGCGGGACTAGGGCTGCCGGGGCCAACGTCCTGACTTTC.